Presented here are 2 T cell receptor beta chains from one specimen sequenced in a study of cytomegalovirus exposure and HLA in healthy donors. Libraries were prepared by immunoSEQ multiplex PCR; TCRdb keeps only in-frame clonotypes and omits some of them. The sample holds fewer than 90,000 clones, roughly 84% seen once. Sequenced material: PBMCs. The receptors were gathered from a woman under 30 in good health and CMV-seropositive.

The chain recombines TRBV5-1 with TRBJ2-5; 9 bases align to TRBD1. The CDR3 has 13 residues. The ends lost 7 bases at V and 5 bases at J; junction bases unmatched: 6. The germline CDR1 and CDR2 sequences are SGHRS and YFSETQ. The CDR3 DNA follows: TGCGCCAGCGCTTCAGGACAGGGGGAGACCCAGTACTTC. Protein: CASASGQGETQYF. Full variable domain (rest looked up from reference TRBV5-1 and TRBJ2-5): KAGVTQTPRYLIKTRGQQVTLSCSPISGHRSVSWYQQTPGQGLQFLFEYFSETQRNKGNFPGRFSGRQFSNSRSEMNVSTLELGDSALYLCASASGQGETQYFGPGTRLLVL.

The chain has TRBV4-1 and TRBJ2-7; 7 positions agree with TRBD1. V dropped 0 bases and J dropped 2; count of bases not matched to a gene: 13. This CDR3 is built from 18 residues. Germline V CDR1 and CDR2: MGHRA, YSYEKL. The CDR3 bases are TGCGCCAGCAGCCAAGATTCTATTTCCGGACAGGCTACCTACGAGCAGTACTTC. This gives the protein CASSQDSISGQATYEQYF.